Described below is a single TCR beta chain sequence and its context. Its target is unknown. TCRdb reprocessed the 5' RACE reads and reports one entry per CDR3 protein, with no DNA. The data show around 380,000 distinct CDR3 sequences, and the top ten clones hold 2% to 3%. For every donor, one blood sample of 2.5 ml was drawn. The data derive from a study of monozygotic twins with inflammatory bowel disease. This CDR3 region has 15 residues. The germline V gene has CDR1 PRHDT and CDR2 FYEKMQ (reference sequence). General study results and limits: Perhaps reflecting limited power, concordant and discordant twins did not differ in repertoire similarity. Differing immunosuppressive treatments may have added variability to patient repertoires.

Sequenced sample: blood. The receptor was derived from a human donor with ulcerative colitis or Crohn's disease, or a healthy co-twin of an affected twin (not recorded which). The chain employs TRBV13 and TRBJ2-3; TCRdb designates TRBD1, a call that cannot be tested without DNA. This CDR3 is CASSLGTGGIDTQYF.